Following are 9 T cell receptor beta chains from one sample sequenced in a study of control samples from healthy donors and cancer patients. This table comes from immunoSEQ multiplex PCR, and its TCRdb copy is limited to in-frame clones, with some not included. The table includes 100,000 to 150,000 clones, approximately 92% detected once. The source material was PBMCs. All receptors derive from a man older than 75 with head and neck cancer.

A single count supports this clone. The chain couples TRBV11-2 to TRBJ1-4, with D maybe TRBD1 (6 bases). The V and J ends lost 1 base and 6 bases respectively, with 9 bases between them. Germline V lookup: CDR1 SGHAT, CDR2 FQNNGV. The CDR3 is made up of 14 amino acids. DNA of the CDR3: TGTGCCAGCAGCTTAGGGTCAGGGGATGAAAAACTGTTTTTT. The encoded protein is CASSLGSGDEKLFF.

The V gene is TRBV5-1, the J gene TRBJ2-7, with 8 bases identical to TRBD2. The CDR3 sequence is 15 residues long. Trimming took 5 bases from V and 2 from J; bases not matched to a gene: 9. The germline V gene has CDR1 SGHRS and CDR2 YFSETQ. DNA of the CDR3: TGCGCCAGCAGGTTATCGGGACTAGGTACCTACGAGCAGTACTTC. This encodes CASRLSGLGTYEQYF.

The gene calls are TRBV6-5 and TRBJ2-7; the D gene is possibly TRBD2 (5 bases). CDR1 is MNHEY and CDR2 is SVGAGI in the germline V gene. This CDR3 is built from 14 residues. With 2 bases removed from V and 3 bases from J, the gap between germline ends came to 11 bases. CDR3 bases: TGTGCCAGCAGTTACGGGAGTAGGTTCTACGAGCAGTACTTC. This gives the protein CASSYGSRFYEQYF.

This chain's CDR3 is CASSFAGELFF. The CDR3 coding sequence is TGTGCCAGCAGCTTCGCCGGGGAGCTGTTTTTT. This rearrangement joins TRBV11-3 to TRBJ2-2; no reliable D call. The CDR3 has 11 amino acids. With 3 bases removed from V and 6 bases from J, the gap between germline ends came to 2 bases. Germline lookup yields CDR1 SGHNT and CDR2 YENEEA.

The rearrangement joins TRBV5-4 to TRBJ2-1; no definite D call. CDR1 SGHNT and CDR2 YYREEE come from the germline V gene (reference sequence). The CDR3 consists of 14 residues. V lost 0 bases and J 3 bases, leaving 7 bases between the germline ends. For the CDR3, the DNA is TGTGCCAGCAGCTTGGACCTGTACTACAATGAGCAGTTCTTC. It codes for CASSLDLYYNEQFF.

This chain links TRBV14 with TRBJ2-5, with 9 bases identical to TRBD1. The CDR3 length is 15 residues. Trimming at V came to 1 base and at J to 6 bases, leaving 6 bases not matched to a gene. Germline values: CDR1 SGHDN, CDR2 FVKESK. The CDR3 reads CASSQVTGGRQTQYF. The CDR3 region has the DNA TGTGCCAGCAGCCAAGTAACAGGGGGCCGACAGACCCAGTACTTC.

J is TRBJ1-2 and V is TRBV6-1; D gene unclear. CDR1 MNHNS and CDR2 SASEGT come from the germline V gene. V lost 3 bases, J lost 4 bases, and 6 bases lay in between. The CDR3 runs 12 residues. In DNA, the CDR3 is TGTGCCAGCAGTGACGCCCCCTATGGCTACACCTTC. The encoded protein is CASSDAPYGYTF.

The chain couples TRBV7-2 to TRBJ2-5, with TRBD2 identical over 10 bases. The germline gives CDR1 SGHTA, CDR2 FQGNSA. The CDR3 is 16 amino acids. V lost 1 base and J lost 1; bases outside the gene matches: 3. This chain's CDR3 is CASSLGLAGAQETQYF. CDR3 DNA: TGTGCCAGCAGCTTAGGTCTAGCGGGAGCCCAAGAGACCCAGTACTTC.

This clone was seen once. The V call is TRBV6-5, the J call TRBJ1-1; D gene uncertain. CDR1 is MNHEY and CDR2 is SVGAGI in the germline V gene. The CDR3 is 14 amino acids. The V end was cut by 6 bases, the J end by 1 base, with 12 bases between. The CDR3 is CASRKDVRNTEAFF. The CDR3 DNA is TGTGCCAGCAGGAAAGACGTTAGGAACACTGAAGCTTTCTTT.